This T cell receptor (beta chain) originates from a study of graft-versus-host responses after intestinal transplantation. As for the study in general: Recipients had transplants, and these were multivisceral, liver-intestinal, or isolated intestinal. Whole-study results and caveats: Ileal or blood samples showed some GvH clones first, and such clones were also found in recipient marrow. Declining HvG levels early post-transplant were linked to peak circulating GvH clone levels.

Concerning this clone: Its antigen remains unidentified.

Clones were sequenced by immunoSEQ multiplex PCR, and TCRdb holds only the in-frame ones, with some missing. The top ten clones hold approximately 1.4% of a sample with approximately 100,000 clones, about 82% of them seen once. Trimming removed 7 bases from V and 4 bases from J; junction bases left unmatched: 11. From germline, CDR1 is SEHNR and CDR2 FQNEAQ (reference sequence). This CDR3 spans 15 amino acids. Here the sequenced sample was PBMCs, taken 255 days after intestinal transplant. This sequence was found in a human patient who received an intestinal transplant, so some T cells may come from the graft donor. The chain couples TRBV7-9 to TRBJ2-5; 8 nucleotides align to TRBD1. The CDR3 DNA reads as TGTGCCAGCACCGGGACAGGCATGGAGTCAGAGACCCAGTACTTC. Translated: CASTGTGMESETQYF.